This T cell receptor beta chain came from a study of a mutant IDH1 vaccine in newly diagnosed glioma. Study-level background: Either 4-6 weeks after radiotherapy alone or alongside temozolomide, vaccination was begun.

This clone turned up a few times. Its specificity is not known. Noted time point: week 47, end of study. Vaccination used 300 ug of mutant IDH1 20-mer peptide per dose, with topical imiquimod. During weeks 1, 3, 5, 7, 11, 15, 19 and 23, patients received eight vaccinations. The CDR3 runs to 16 residues. V was cut by 7 bases and J by 5 bases, with 18 bases left in between. Germline CDR1 reads SNHLY; CDR2 reads FYNNEI. Some clones are missing from TCRdb's copy, which holds only in-frame ones; the method was immunoSEQ multiplex PCR. This table has roughly 22,000 clones, more than 75% appearing once. The sequence was collected from a middle-aged man with glioma. Some clones in this sample may be carry-over from other donors' samples. This chain links TRBV2 with TRBJ1-6; weak D call: TRBD1 (5 bases). Sample: PBMCs, taken from a glioma patient whose treatment included an IDH1 peptide vaccine. CDR3 nucleotide sequence: TGTGCCAGCACGCGGGCCGCGGGAGGGGATAATTCACCCCTCCACTTT. Protein sequence: CASTRAAGGDNSPLHF.